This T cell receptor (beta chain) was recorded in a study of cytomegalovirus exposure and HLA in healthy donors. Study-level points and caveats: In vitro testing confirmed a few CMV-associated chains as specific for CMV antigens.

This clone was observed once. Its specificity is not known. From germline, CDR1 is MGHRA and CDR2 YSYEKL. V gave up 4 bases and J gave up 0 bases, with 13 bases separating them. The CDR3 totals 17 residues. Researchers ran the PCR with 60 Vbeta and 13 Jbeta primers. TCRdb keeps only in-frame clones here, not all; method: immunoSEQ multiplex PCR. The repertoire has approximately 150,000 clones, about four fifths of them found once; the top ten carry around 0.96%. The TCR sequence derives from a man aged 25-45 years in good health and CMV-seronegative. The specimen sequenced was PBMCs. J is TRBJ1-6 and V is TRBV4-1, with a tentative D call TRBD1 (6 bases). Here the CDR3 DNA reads TGCGCCAGCAGCCCGCGGACAGACAGCTCCTATAATTCACCCCTCCACTTT. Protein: CASSPRTDSSYNSPLHF.